The entry that follows covers one TCR beta chain sequence. The sample comes from a study of blood T cell repertoires in COVID-19. The overall study: Donors in the United States, Italy and Spain gave samples during acute or convalescent COVID-19.

Germline V gene lookup returns CDR1 SGHNT and CDR2 YENEEA. The CDR3 is 14 residues long. Between the trimmed V and J ends, which lost 1 base and 6 bases, there was a span of 12 bases. Across about two dozen US areas, participants ranged in age from roughly 18 to 89 years. Researchers sorted participants into cohorts using their self-reported clinical history. Recovered Cohort 3 donors showed two negative PCRs, clearance, or symptom resolution. Using immunoSEQ multiplex PCR, the repertoire was profiled, and TCRdb retains in-frame clones only, with some absent. The sample records approximately 380,000 clones, around 90% being singletons.

The sequence came from a woman aged 18-35 years who had recovered from COVID-19. V usage is TRBV11-3 and J usage is TRBJ1-1, with D tentatively TRBD1 (5 bases). The specimen was PBMCs or T cells enriched from blood (not recorded which). The CDR3 sequence: CASSLAGTGAEAFF. The CDR3 nucleotides read TGTGCCAGCAGCTTAGCAGGTACGGGGGCTGAAGCTTTCTTT.